This T cell receptor (beta chain) stems from a study of T cell repertoires in cytomegalovirus infection. Study information: CMV infection plus the matching HLA type was flagged by public TCR beta signatures. Findings and caveats of the study: Frequencies of public TCR beta families were cumulated, and this identified carriers of CMV plus the relevant HLA. HLA-C-restricted CMV-specific TCR beta clonotypes prevailed in the ex vivo response.

This CDR3 has 11 amino acids. V was trimmed by 2 bases and J by 6 bases, leaving 5 bases between them. Concerning this clonotype itself: The antigen is undetermined.

TCRdb reanalysed the reads using MiXCR and keeps one entry per CDR3 protein. The table records around 260,000 distinct CDR3 sequences, more than 20% of them present only once. The chain carries TRBV12-3 or TRBV12-4 and TRBJ2-7; D is unresolved. What was sequenced was PBMCs. This sequence was found in a human donor in good health (CMV status not recorded). Some clones in this sample may be carry-over from other donors' samples. This CDR3 reads CASSLKGEQYF. The CDR3 bases are TGTGCCAGCAGTTTAAAGGGCGAGCAGTACTTC.